This T cell receptor beta chain stems from a study of response to subunit inactivated influenza vaccine. V was trimmed by 4 bases and J by 1 base, leaving 11 bases between them. Per the germline V gene, CDR1 is SQVTM and CDR2 is ANQGSEA. This CDR3 is 13 amino acids long. Study-wide findings and caveats: Only a handful of new T cells, the authors suggested, are recruited with each seasonal influenza vaccination.

Each CDR3 protein is one row after TCRdb ran MiXCR on the RT-PCR reads. The repertoire holds hundreds of thousands of distinct CDR3 sequences, with approximately 17% as singletons. This clonotype was seen a handful of times. Antigen specificity is unknown. The sample was PBMCs from blood, taken 4 to 6 days after vaccination. This TCR was recovered from a man aged 50 to 60 who received an inactivated influenza vaccine. This sequence joins TRBV29-1 and TRBJ2-7, with a tentative D call TRBD1 (5 bases). The CDR3 DNA is TGCAGCGTTGCTGTAGACAGTTCCTACGAGCAGTACTTC. This sequence encodes CSVAVDSSYEQYF.